One sample yielded the 27 T cell receptor beta chains listed below, sequenced in a study of identical twins. TCRdb ran MiXCR on the 5' RACE reads and lists one entry per CDR3 protein. The repertoire includes roughly 470,000 distinct CDR3 sequences, about 13% of them detected once, and approximately 0.98% sits in the top ten. The data were also submitted as part of a second study, on yellow fever vaccine responses in identical twins.

The sequenced sample consisted of CD4+ T cells sorted from blood. These receptor sequences come from a woman under 30 in good health.

The genes are TRBV7-8 and TRBJ2-1; TRBD1 matches at 8 bases. V shed 6 bases, J shed 10 bases, and the junction held 5 bases outside the gene matches. Germline CDR1 reads SGHVS; CDR2 reads FQNEAQ. This CDR3 is built from 12 residues. The CDR3 nucleotides read TGTGCCAGCAGTCGACAGGGGACCGAGCAGTTCTTC. Protein product: CASSRQGTEQFF.

There are a few counts of this clonotype. The V gene is TRBV10-3, the J gene TRBJ1-2; D is uncertain. V lost 0 bases, J lost 0 bases, and 8 bases lay in between. This CDR3 comprises 15 residues. The V gene's germline CDR1 is ENHRY and CDR2 SYGVKD. CDR3 nucleotide sequence: TGTGCCATCAGTGAGTCTGCAGGACCTAACTATGGCTACACCTTC. It yields the protein CAISESAGPNYGYTF.

The chain uses TRBV5-1 and TRBJ1-1; TRBD1 matches 8 bases. The CDR3 is made up of 16 amino acids. Germline CDR1 is SGHRS and CDR2 is YFSETQ. With V trimmed by 3 bases and J by 4 bases, 11 bases remained unmatched. Here the CDR3 DNA reads TGCGCCAGCAGCTCGCGGGACAAGACAGGGGTCACTGAAGCTTTCTTT. Translating gives CASSSRDKTGVTEAFF. Supplemented by reference TRBV5-1 and TRBJ1-1, the full variable domain reads KAGVTQTPRYLIKTRGQQVTLSCSPISGHRSVSWYQQTPGQGLQFLFEYFSETQRNKGNFPGRFSGRQFSNSRSEMNVSTLELGDSALYLCASSSRDKTGVTEAFFGQGTRLTVV.

The sample holds a few counts of this clonotype. The chain has TRBV12-3 or TRBV12-4 and TRBJ2-2; TRBD2 aligns across 10 bases. J lost 5 bases, V lost 4 bases, and 7 bases had no gene match. This CDR3 has 16 residues. The CDR3 reads CASSSSGGVLTGELFF. CDR3 DNA sequence: TGTGCCAGCAGTTCGAGCGGGGGGGTTTTGACCGGGGAGCTGTTTTTT.

Many counts were recorded for this clonotype. This chain connects TRBV5-1 to TRBJ2-2; 7 nucleotides match TRBD1. Germline CDR1 reads SGHRS; CDR2 reads YFSETQ. The V and J ends lost 0 bases and 6 bases, in that order; junction bases with no gene match: 11. The CDR3 has 17 residues. DNA for the CDR3: TGCGCCAGCAGCTTGGCAGCGACAGGGAAGTTATCCGGGGAGCTGTTTTTT. Amino acid sequence: CASSLAATGKLSGELFF. Complete variable domain (other parts from reference TRBV5-1 and TRBJ2-2): KAGVTQTPRYLIKTRGQQVTLSCSPISGHRSVSWYQQTPGQGLQFLFEYFSETQRNKGNFPGRFSGRQFSNSRSEMNVSTLELGDSALYLCASSLAATGKLSGELFFGEGSRLTVL.

In its sample, this clonotype was seen a few times. The rearrangement joins TRBV7-9 to TRBJ1-1; D is ambiguous. With 2 bases removed from V and 1 base from J, the gap between germline ends came to 17 bases. CDR1 is SEHNR and CDR2 is FQNEAQ in the germline V gene (reference sequence). The CDR3 extends over 17 amino acids. CDR3 residues: CASSLILNSEGNTEAFF. The CDR3 DNA reads TGTGCCAGCAGCTTAATCCTTAACAGCGAGGGGAACACTGAAGCTTTCTTT.

The CDR3: CATSDFTAEQFF. DNA for the CDR3: TGTGCCACCAGTGATTTTACCGCTGAGCAGTTCTTC. The chain employs TRBV24-1 and TRBJ2-1; no clear D gene. This CDR3 has 12 residues. With 1 base removed from V and 9 bases from J, the gap between germline ends came to 6 bases. Germline CDR1 and CDR2: KGHDR and SFDVKD.

This clonotype was detected ten times or more. The rearrangement links TRBV6-1 to TRBJ2-1; 13 bases are a match to TRBD2. J was trimmed by 0 bases and V by 5 bases; bases with no gene match: 4. The CDR3 runs 17 residues. Germline V gene data show CDR1 as MNHNS and CDR2 as SASEGT. CDR3 in amino acids: CASSRTSGSPSYNEQFF. CDR3 DNA sequence: TGTGCCAGCAGTAGGACTAGCGGGAGCCCCTCCTACAATGAGCAGTTCTTC.

This clonotype appeared a few times. The rearrangement joins TRBV11-2 to TRBJ2-7, with TRBD1 as a possible D gene (5 bases). Germline CDR1 is SGHAT and CDR2 is FQNNGV. The CDR3 sequence is 19 residues long. The V gene lost 5 bases and the J gene lost 2 bases, with 28 bases spanning the gap. The CDR3, as DNA: TGTGCCAGCAGCCTGAACAGACAGAAACAATCCCCTTTCCCCTACGAGCAGTACTTC. It translates to CASSLNRQKQSPFPYEQYF.

This chain uses TRBV7-8 with TRBJ2-1, with 8 bases lining up with TRBD1. V was clipped by 5 bases and J by 7 bases; unmatched bases: 13. This CDR3 is built from 16 residues. Germline CDR1 SGHVS, CDR2 FQNEAQ. The CDR3 nucleotides are TGTGCCAGCAGCACCATAACAGGGGGACAAGGGAATGAGCAGTTCTTC. Protein sequence: CASSTITGGQGNEQFF. The full variable domain, with the rest looked up from reference TRBV7-8 and TRBJ2-1, is GAGVSQSPRYKVAKRGQDVALRCDPISGHVSLFWYQQALGQGPEFLTYFQNEAQLDKSGLPSDRFFAERPEGSVSTLKIQRTQQEDSAVYLCASSTITGGQGNEQFFGPGTRLTVL.

The sample holds many counts of this clonotype. V is TRBV7-2 and J is TRBJ2-7; D uncertain. The CDR3 covers 13 residues. Germline CDR1 reads SGHTA; CDR2 reads FQGNSA. V gave up 6 bases and J gave up 7 bases, with 16 bases separating them. CDR3: CASSPSGLNEQYF. The CDR3 DNA follows: TGTGCCAGCAGTCCATCCGGCTTAAATGAGCAGTACTTC. The variable domain in full, completed from reference TRBV7-2 and TRBJ2-7, reads GAGVSQSPSNKVTEKGKDVELRCDPISGHTALYWYRQSLGQGLEFLIYFQGNSAPDKSGLPSDRFSAERTGGSVSTLTIQRTQQEDSAVYLCASSPSGLNEQYFGPGTRLTVT.

The rearrangement uses TRBV28 and TRBJ2-1, with 10 bases matching TRBD1. The length of the CDR3 is 16 residues. Germline V gene lookup returns CDR1 MDHEN and CDR2 SYDVKM. V shed 6 bases, J shed 12 bases, and the junction held 17 bases outside the gene matches. CDR3: CASRPEGGTGAQPQFF. CDR3 bases: TGTGCCAGCAGACCGGAGGGAGGGACAGGGGCCCAACCGCAGTTCTTC.

The chain uses TRBV28 and TRBJ2-2, with D hard to call. The CDR3 sequence is 15 residues long. Trimming pared 6 bases from V and 1 base from J, leaving 12 bases between. Germline assignment: CDR1 MDHEN and CDR2 SYDVKM. CDR3 sequence: CASSRPPGNTGELFF. As DNA, the CDR3 is TGTGCCAGCAGCCGTCCCCCAGGGAACACCGGGGAGCTGTTTTTT.

The rearrangement uses TRBV12-3 or TRBV12-4 and TRBJ1-6; 8 nucleotides match TRBD1. V was pared by 1 base and J by 8 bases, with 7 bases of the junction left unmatched. This CDR3 spans 16 amino acids. CDR3 nucleotide sequence: TGTGCCAGCAGTTTAGTTGTTCCAGGGGGCGATTCACCCCTCCACTTT. It encodes CASSLVVPGGDSPLHF.

This clonotype occurred a few times. V gene TRBV6-1 combines with J gene TRBJ2-7; D is unresolved. Germline assignment: CDR1 MNHNS and CDR2 SASEGT. This CDR3 region has 17 residues. The V gene lost 6 bases and the J gene lost 2 bases, with 23 bases spanning the gap. The CDR3 bases are TGTGCCAGCAGAGACACTTTAGGTTTTGTCAGAACCTACGAGCAGTACTTC. It codes for CASRDTLGFVRTYEQYF.

The chain links TRBV6-1 to TRBJ2-1; D could derive from TRBD1 or TRBD2 (6 bases each). CDR1 MNHNS and CDR2 SASEGT come from the germline V gene. The CDR3 contains 14 residues. Trimming removed 7 bases from V and 5 bases from J, with 15 bases in between. Here the CDR3 DNA reads TGTGCCAGCAATCCGGGGGCGACGCACAATGAGCAGTTCTTC. Amino acids: CASNPGATHNEQFF.

This sequence joins TRBV5-5 and TRBJ2-5, with 8 bases matching TRBD2. V trimming: 5 bases; J trimming: 5 bases; junction bases outside the gene matches: 14. From germline, CDR1 is SGHKS and CDR2 YYEKEE (reference sequence). This CDR3 has 16 amino acids. The CDR3 sequence: CASSSLPGGPRETQYF. The CDR3 nucleotides read TGTGCCAGCAGTTCTTTACCGGGAGGGCCTCGGGAGACCCAGTACTTC.

The genes are TRBV21-1 and TRBJ2-1; TRBD2 is the table's D call and was not checked against the DNA. TRBV21-1 is given as a pseudogene. The CDR3 is 15 residues long. The CDR3 sequence is CASSKGPGQFHEQFF. The DNA for the CDR3 is TGTGCCAGCAGCAAAGGGCCGGGCCAATTTCATGAGCAGTTCTTC.

This clonotype appeared a few times. The V call is TRBV5-1, the J call TRBJ1-2; D not certain. Germline V gene data show CDR1 as SGHRS and CDR2 as YFSETQ. Trimming removed 4 bases from V and 4 bases from J, with 14 bases in between. The CDR3 totals 14 residues. The CDR3 reads CASSPQGPLYGYTF. The CDR3 DNA is TGCGCCAGCAGCCCGCAAGGTCCGCTCTATGGCTACACCTTC.

This clonotype appeared many times. The CDR3, as DNA: TGTGCCAGCAGTTTAGCCCGGACAGGGAACAATCAGCCCCAGCATTTT. It is translated as CASSLARTGNNQPQHF. The chain couples TRBV28 to TRBJ1-5; 8 bases map to TRBD1. Germline V gene lookup returns CDR1 MDHEN and CDR2 SYDVKM. The CDR3 covers 16 residues. J gave up 3 bases and V 2 bases, and 6 bases lay outside the gene matches.

A few counts support this clonotype. V and J are TRBV9 and TRBJ2-7, with 10 bases fitting TRBD2. V lost 0 bases, J lost 5 bases, and 5 bases stayed unmatched. The CDR3 covers 15 residues. Germline CDR1 and CDR2: SGDLS and YYNGEE. The CDR3 region is CASSVGGLADDEQYF. The CDR3 DNA follows: TGTGCCAGCAGCGTAGGTGGACTAGCGGATGACGAGCAGTACTTC.

The V gene is TRBV5-1, the J gene TRBJ2-2; TRBD2 agrees at 13 bases. Germline assignment: CDR1 SGHRS and CDR2 YFSETQ. This CDR3 has 17 residues. V lost 1 base, J lost 3 bases, and 3 bases stayed unmatched. CDR3: CASSLTSGRAYTGELFF. The CDR3 region has the DNA TGCGCCAGCAGCTTGACTAGCGGGAGGGCCTACACCGGGGAGCTGTTTTTT. The complete variable domain, with remaining parts taken from reference TRBV5-1 and TRBJ2-2, reads KAGVTQTPRYLIKTRGQQVTLSCSPISGHRSVSWYQQTPGQGLQFLFEYFSETQRNKGNFPGRFSGRQFSNSRSEMNVSTLELGDSALYLCASSLTSGRAYTGELFFGEGSRLTVL.

Only a few counts were recorded for this clonotype. J is TRBJ2-3 and V is TRBV5-1; no firm D call. Trimming removed 0 bases from V and 3 bases from J, with 8 bases in between. The CDR3 is made up of 14 amino acids. The V gene's germline CDR1 is SGHRS and CDR2 YFSETQ. The DNA of the CDR3 is TGCGCCAGCAGCTTGGATCATACAACAGATACGCAGTATTTT. Encoded protein: CASSLDHTTDTQYF.

The chain joins TRBV12-3 or TRBV12-4 to TRBJ1-2, with D possibly matching TRBD1 (5 bases). The CDR3 is made up of 15 amino acids. Trimming removed 5 bases at V and 4 bases at J, with 17 bases between. CDR3 loop: CASSPRGDTSYGYTF. The CDR3 bases are TGTGCCAGCAGTCCCCGGGGGGATACCAGCTATGGCTACACCTTC.

This clonotype appeared a few times. This sequence joins TRBV3-1 and TRBJ2-2; tentative D call: TRBD1 (6 bases). CDR3 length equals 15 residues. Germline V gene data show CDR1 as LGHDT and CDR2 as YNNKEL (reference sequence). The V and J ends lost 4 bases and 6 bases respectively, with 15 bases between them. The CDR3 region has the DNA TGTGCCAGCAGCCGGCCAGGGGCAGAGGCCGGGGAGCTGTTTTTT. Translating it yields CASSRPGAEAGELFF.

The chain carries TRBV10-3 and TRBJ2-1; 9 bases align to TRBD2. Germline V lookup: CDR1 ENHRY, CDR2 SYGVKD. The V and J ends lost 6 bases and 1 base, in that order; junction bases with no gene match: 4. The CDR3 contains 15 residues. The CDR3 protein is CAISGAGGSYNEQFF. The CDR3 nucleotides are TGTGCCATCAGCGGAGCGGGGGGATCCTACAATGAGCAGTTCTTC.

This clonotype turned up a few times. This chain uses TRBV7-2 with TRBJ2-5, with D possibly being TRBD2 (7 bases). With 5 bases removed from V and 0 bases from J, the gap between germline ends came to 19 bases. The germline V gene encodes CDR1 SGHTA and CDR2 FQGNSA. This CDR3 comprises 17 residues. The CDR3 bases are TGTGCCAGCAGCGCTTCTCGGGGGGCCACATACCAAGAGACCCAGTACTTC. Translated, it gives CASSASRGATYQETQYF. The variable domain in full, completed from reference TRBV7-2 and TRBJ2-5, reads GAGVSQSPSNKVTEKGKDVELRCDPISGHTALYWYRQSLGQGLEFLIYFQGNSAPDKSGLPSDRFSAERTGGSVSTLTIQRTQQEDSAVYLCASSASRGATYQETQYFGPGTRLLVL.